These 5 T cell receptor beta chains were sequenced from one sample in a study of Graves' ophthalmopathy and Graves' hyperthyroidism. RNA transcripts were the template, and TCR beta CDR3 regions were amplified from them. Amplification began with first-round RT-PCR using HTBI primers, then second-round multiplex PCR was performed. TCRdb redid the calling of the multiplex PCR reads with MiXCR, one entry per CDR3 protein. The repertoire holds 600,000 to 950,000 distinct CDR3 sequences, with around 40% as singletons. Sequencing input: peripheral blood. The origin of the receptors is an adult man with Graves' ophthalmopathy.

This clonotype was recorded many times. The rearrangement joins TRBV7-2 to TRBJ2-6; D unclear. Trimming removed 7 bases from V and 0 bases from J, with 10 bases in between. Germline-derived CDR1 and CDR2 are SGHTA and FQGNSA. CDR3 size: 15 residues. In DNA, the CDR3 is TGTGCCAGCAACCCGTCGGTCTCTGGGGCCAACGTCCTGACTTTC. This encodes CASNPSVSGANVLTF.

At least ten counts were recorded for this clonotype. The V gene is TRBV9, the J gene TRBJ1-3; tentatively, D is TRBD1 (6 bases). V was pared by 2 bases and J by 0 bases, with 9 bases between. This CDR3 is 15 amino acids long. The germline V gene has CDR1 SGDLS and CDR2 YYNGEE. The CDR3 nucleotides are TGTGCCAGCAGCGTCGAGGACAGCTCTGGAAACACCATATATTTT. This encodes CASSVEDSSGNTIYF.

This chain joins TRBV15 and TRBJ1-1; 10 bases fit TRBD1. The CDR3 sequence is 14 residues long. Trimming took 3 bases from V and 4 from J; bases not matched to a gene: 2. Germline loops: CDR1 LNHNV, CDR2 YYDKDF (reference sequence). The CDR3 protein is CATSSDRGPTEAFF. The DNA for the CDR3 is TGTGCCACCAGCAGCGACAGGGGGCCCACTGAAGCTTTCTTT.

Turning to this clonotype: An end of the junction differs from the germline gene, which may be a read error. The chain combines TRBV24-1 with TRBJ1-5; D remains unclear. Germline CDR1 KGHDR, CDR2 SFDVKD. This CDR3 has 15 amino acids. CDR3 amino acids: CASSLTRPYNQPQHF. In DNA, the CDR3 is TGTGCCAGCAGTTTGACAAGACCCTACAATCAGCCCCAGCATTTT.

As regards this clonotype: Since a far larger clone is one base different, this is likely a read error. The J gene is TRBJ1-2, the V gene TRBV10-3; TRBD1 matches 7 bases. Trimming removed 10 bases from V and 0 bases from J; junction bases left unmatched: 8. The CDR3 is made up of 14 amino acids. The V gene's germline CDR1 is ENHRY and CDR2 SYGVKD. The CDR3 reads CASGPGTANYGYTF. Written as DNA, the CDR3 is TGTGCCAGCGGCCCCGGGACAGCTAACTATGGCTACACCTTC.